This T cell receptor (beta chain) comes out of a study of blood T cell repertoires in COVID-19. Study information: Collection of acute and convalescent COVID-19 samples took place in the United States, Italy and Spain. Sources were T cells, B-cell-depleted T cells, or PBMCs; the material itself was cDNA or gDNA.

A remark on this clone: One end of the junction is discordant with germline, which a read error may explain.

Seattle participants joined during active infection and were tracked over time. Sequenced by immunoSEQ multiplex PCR; TCRdb stores in-frame clones only, minus some. Among roughly 160,000 clones listed, approximately 91% were seen once. Germline CDR1 reads MNHEY; CDR2 reads SMNVEV (reference sequence). The CDR3 totals 14 residues. The gene calls are TRBV27 and TRBJ1-4, with D tentatively TRBD1 (6 bases). Sequencing input: peripheral blood. The source of this sequence is a man younger than 35 with COVID-19, enrolled during active disease. The CDR3 is CASRGTGRVGKLLF. The CDR3 DNA reads as TGTGCCAGCAGGGGAACAGGGAGGGTTGGAAAACTGCTTTTT. The full variable domain, completed using reference TRBV27 and TRBJ1-4, is EAQVTQNPRYLITVTGKKLTVTCSQNMNHEYMSWYRQDPGLGLRQIYYSMNVEVTDKGDVPEGYKVSRKEKRNFPLILESPSPNQTSLYFCASRGTGRVGKLLFGSGTQLSVL.